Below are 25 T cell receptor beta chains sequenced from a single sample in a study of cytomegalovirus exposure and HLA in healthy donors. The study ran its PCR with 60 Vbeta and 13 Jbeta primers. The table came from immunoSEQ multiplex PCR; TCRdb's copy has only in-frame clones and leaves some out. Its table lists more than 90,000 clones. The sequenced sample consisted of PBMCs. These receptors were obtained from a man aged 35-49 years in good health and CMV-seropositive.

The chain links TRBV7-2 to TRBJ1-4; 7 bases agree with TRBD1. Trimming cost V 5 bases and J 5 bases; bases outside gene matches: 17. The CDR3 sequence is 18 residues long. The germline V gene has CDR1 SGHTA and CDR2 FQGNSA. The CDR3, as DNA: TGTGCCAGCAGCCCCTCTCCAGGGGGGCGAATTTCAAATGAAAAACTGTTTTTT. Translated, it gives CASSPSPGGRISNEKLFF.

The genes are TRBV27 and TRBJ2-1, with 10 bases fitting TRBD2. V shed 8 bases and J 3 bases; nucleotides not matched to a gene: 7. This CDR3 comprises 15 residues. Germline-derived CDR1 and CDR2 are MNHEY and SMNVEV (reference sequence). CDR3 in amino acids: CASGPWTSGYNEQFF. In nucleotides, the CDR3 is TGTGCCAGCGGGCCCTGGACTAGCGGCTACAATGAGCAGTTCTTC.

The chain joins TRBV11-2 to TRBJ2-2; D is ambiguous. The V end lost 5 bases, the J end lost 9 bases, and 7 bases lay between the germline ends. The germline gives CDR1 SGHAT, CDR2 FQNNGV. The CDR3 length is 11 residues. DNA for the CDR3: TGTGCCAGCAGCCCGGAGTGGGAGCTGTTTTTT. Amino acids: CASSPEWELFF.

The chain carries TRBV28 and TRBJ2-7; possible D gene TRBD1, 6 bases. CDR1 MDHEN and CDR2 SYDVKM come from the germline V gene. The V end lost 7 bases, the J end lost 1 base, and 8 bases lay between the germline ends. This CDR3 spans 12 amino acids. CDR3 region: CASKGESYEQYF. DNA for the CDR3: TGTGCCAGCAAGGGGGAGTCCTACGAGCAGTACTTC.

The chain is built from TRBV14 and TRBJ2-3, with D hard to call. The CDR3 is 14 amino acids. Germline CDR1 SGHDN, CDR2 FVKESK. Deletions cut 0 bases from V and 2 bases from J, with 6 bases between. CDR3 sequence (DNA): TGTGCCAGCAGCCAAGACCACTCCACAGATACGCAGTATTTT. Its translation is CASSQDHSTDTQYF.

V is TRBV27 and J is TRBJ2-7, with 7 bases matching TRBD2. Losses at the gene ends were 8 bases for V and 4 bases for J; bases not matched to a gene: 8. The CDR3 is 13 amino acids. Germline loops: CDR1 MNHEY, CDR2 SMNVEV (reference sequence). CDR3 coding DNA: TGTGCCAGCTGGCGGGCGGGGGATTACGAGCAGTACTTC. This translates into CASWRAGDYEQYF.

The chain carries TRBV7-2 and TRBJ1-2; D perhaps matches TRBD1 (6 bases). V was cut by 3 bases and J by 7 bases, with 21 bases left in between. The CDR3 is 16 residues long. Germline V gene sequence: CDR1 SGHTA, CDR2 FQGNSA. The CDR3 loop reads CASSFRTDDSRSGYTF. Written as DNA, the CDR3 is TGTGCCAGCAGCTTCAGGACAGATGATAGTAGGAGTGGCTACACCTTC.

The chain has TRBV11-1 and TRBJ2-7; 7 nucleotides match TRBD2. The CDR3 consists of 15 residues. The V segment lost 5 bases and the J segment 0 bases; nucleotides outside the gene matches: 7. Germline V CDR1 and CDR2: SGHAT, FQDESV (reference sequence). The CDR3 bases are TGTGCCAGCAGCGTCGCGGCGGGAGCCTCCTACGAGCAGTACTTC. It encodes CASSVAAGASYEQYF.

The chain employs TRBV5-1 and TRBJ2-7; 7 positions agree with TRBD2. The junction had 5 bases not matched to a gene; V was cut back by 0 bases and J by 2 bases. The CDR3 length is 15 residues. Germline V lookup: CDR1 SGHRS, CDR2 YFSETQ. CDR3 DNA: TGCGCCAGCAGCTTGGGGTTAGCGGGTGCCTACGAGCAGTACTTC. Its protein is CASSLGLAGAYEQYF.

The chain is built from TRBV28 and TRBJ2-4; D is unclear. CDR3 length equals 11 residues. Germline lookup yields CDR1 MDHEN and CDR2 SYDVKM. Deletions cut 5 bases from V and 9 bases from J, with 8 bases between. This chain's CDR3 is CASSPGGIQYF. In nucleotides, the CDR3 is TGTGCCAGCAGTCCGGGTGGCATTCAGTACTTC.

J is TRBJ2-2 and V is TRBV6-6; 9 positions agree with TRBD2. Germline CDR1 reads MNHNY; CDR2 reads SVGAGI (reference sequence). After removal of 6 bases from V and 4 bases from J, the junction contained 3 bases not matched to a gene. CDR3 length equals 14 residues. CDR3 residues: CASSRTSVTGELFF. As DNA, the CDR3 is TGTGCCAGCAGCCGGACTAGCGTCACCGGGGAGCTGTTTTTT.

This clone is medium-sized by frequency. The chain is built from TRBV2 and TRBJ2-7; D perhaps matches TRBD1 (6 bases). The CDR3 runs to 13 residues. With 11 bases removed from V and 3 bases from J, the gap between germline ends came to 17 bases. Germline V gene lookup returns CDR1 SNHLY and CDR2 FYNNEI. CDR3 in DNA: TGTGCCGTAACCGGGGCGGACAGCTACGAGCAGTACTTC. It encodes CAVTGADSYEQYF.

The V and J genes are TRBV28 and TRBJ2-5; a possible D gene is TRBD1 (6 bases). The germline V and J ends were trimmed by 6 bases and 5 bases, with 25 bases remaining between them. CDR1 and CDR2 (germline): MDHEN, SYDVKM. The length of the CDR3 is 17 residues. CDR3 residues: CASRRRYSEGGVETQYF. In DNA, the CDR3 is TGTGCCAGCAGACGAAGGTACAGCGAAGGGGGTGTGGAGACCCAGTACTTC.

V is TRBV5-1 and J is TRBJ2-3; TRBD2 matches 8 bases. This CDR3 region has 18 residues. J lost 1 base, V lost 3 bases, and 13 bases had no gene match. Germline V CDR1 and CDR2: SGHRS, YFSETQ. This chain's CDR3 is CASSSGLAPRWGTDTQYF. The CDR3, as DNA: TGCGCCAGCAGCTCCGGACTAGCCCCGCGTTGGGGCACAGATACGCAGTATTTT.

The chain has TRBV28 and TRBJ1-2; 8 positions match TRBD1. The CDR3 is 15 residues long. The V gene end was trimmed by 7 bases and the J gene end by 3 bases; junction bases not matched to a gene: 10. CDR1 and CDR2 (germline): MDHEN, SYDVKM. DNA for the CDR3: TGTGCCAGCACAAAGGACAGGGCGGGATACTATGGCTACACCTTC. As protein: CASTKDRAGYYGYTF.

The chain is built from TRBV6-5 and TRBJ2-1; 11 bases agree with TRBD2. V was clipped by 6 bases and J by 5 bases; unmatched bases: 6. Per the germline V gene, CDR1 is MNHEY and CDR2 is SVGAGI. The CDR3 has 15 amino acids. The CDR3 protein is CASRTGTSGNNEQFF. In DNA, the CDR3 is TGTGCCAGCAGGACCGGGACTAGCGGTAACAATGAGCAGTTCTTC.

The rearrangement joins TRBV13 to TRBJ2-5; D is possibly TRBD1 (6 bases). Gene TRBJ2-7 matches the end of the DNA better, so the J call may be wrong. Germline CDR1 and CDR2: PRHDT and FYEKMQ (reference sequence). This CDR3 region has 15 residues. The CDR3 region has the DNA TGTGCCAGCAGCGTCTTATCGGGACACCCCTACGAGCAGTACTTC. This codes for CASSVLSGHPYEQYF.

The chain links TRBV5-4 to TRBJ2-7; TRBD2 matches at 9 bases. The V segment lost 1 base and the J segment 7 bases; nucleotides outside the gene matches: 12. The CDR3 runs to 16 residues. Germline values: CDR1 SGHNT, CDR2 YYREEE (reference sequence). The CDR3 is CASSLLLGLAGSEQYF. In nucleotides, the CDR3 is TGTGCCAGCAGCTTGTTGCTCGGCCTAGCGGGATCTGAGCAGTACTTC.

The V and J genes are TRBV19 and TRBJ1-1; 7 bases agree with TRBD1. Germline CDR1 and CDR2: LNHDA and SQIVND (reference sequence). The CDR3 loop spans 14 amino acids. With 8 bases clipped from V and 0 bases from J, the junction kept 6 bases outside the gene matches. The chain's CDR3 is CASGRGRVNTEAFF. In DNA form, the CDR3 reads TGTGCCAGTGGAAGGGGGCGGGTGAACACTGAAGCTTTCTTT.

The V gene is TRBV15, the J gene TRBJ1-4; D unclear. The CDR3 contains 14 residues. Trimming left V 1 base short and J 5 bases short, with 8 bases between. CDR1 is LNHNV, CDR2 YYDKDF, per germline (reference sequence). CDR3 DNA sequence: TGTGCCACCAGCAGAGGTTTCAGGAATGAAAAACTGTTTTTT. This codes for CATSRGFRNEKLFF. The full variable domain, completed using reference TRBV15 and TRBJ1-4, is DAMVIQNPRYQVTQFGKPVTLSCSQTLNHNVMYWYQQKSSQAPKLLFHYYDKDFNNEADTPDNFQSRRPNTSFCFLDIRSPGLGDTAMYLCATSRGFRNEKLFFGSGTQLSVL.

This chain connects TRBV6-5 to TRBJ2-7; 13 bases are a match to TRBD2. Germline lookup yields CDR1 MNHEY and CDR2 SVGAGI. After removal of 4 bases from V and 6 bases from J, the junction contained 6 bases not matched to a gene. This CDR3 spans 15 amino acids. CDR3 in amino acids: CASSSTGLAGFEQYF. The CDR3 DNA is TGTGCCAGCAGTTCCACGGGACTAGCGGGATTCGAGCAGTACTTC.

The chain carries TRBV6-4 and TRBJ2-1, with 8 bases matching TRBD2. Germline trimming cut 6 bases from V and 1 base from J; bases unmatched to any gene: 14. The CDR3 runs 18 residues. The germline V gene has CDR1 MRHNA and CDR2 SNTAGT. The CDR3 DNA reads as TGTGCCAGCAGCCGGGAGCCGGGACTAGTTTTTTCCTACAATGAGCAGTTCTTC. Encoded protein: CASSREPGLVFSYNEQFF.

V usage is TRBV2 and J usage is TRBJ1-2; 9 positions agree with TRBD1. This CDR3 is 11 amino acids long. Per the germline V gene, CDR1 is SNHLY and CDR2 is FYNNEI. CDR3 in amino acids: CATTGGYGYTF. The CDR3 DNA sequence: TGTGCAACGACAGGGGGCTATGGCTACACCTTC.

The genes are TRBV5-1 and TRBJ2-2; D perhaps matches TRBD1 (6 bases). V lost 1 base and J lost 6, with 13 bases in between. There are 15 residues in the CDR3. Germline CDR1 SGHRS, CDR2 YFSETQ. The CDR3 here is CASSLLQGEAGELFF. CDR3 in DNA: TGCGCCAGCAGCTTGTTACAGGGTGAAGCCGGGGAGCTGTTTTTT. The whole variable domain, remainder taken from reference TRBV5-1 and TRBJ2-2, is KAGVTQTPRYLIKTRGQQVTLSCSPISGHRSVSWYQQTPGQGLQFLFEYFSETQRNKGNFPGRFSGRQFSNSRSEMNVSTLELGDSALYLCASSLLQGEAGELFFGEGSRLTVL.

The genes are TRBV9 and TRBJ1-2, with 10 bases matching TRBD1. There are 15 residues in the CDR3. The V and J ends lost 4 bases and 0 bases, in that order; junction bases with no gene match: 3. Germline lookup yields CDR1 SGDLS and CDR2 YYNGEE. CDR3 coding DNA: TGTGCCAGCAGCCTAGGACAGGGGGCTAACTATGGCTACACCTTC. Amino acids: CASSLGQGANYGYTF.